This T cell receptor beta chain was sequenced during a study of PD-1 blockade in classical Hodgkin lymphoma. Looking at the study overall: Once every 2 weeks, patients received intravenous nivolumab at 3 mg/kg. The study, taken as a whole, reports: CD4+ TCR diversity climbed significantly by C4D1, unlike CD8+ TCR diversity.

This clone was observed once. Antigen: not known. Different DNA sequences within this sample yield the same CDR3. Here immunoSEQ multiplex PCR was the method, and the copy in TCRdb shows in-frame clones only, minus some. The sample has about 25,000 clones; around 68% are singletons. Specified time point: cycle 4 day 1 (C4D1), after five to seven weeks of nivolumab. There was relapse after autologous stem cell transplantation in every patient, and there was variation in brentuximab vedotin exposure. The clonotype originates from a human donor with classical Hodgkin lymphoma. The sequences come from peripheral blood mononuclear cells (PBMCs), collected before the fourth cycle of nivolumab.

The CDR3 DNA reads as TGTGCCAGCAGTTGGACAGGGTCGAACACTGAAGCTTTCTTT. Its translation: CASSWTGSNTEAFF. J is TRBJ1-1 and V is TRBV2, with 8 bases matching TRBD1. The ends lost 5 bases at V and 1 base at J; junction bases unmatched: 3. The germline V gene has CDR1 SNHLY and CDR2 FYNNEI. This CDR3 has 14 amino acids. Looking up the rest from reference TRBV2 and TRBJ1-1 gives the full variable domain: EPEVTQTPSHQVTQMGQEVILRCVPISNHLYFYWYRQILGQKVEFLVSFYNNEISEKSEIFDDQFSVERPDGSNFTLKIRSTKLEDSAMYFCASSWTGSNTEAFFGQGTRLTVV.